This T cell receptor (beta chain) was sequenced during a study of cytomegalovirus exposure and HLA in healthy donors. Across the study: Earlier work reported 95 million to 130 million unique TCR beta sequences from 150 million to 200 million T cells. Points from the study as a whole: Later analysis identified a missense DCLRE1C variant that was linked to TCR beta V- and J-gene trimming. In vitro assays verified that a few CMV-associated chains recognized CMV antigens specifically.

This CDR3 has 12 amino acids. V shed 1 base and J shed 8 bases, with 6 bases lying between them. Germline-derived CDR1 and CDR2 are SGHVS and FQNEAQ. Primers for the PCR totalled 60 Vbeta and 13 Jbeta. Sequencing used immunoSEQ multiplex PCR; TCRdb keeps in-frame clones, though not all of them. There are under 65,000 clones in the sample; approximately 82% occur only once, and approximately 2.8% lies in the top ten. The table lists this clone with a few counts. Its antigen is currently unknown. The sample consisted of PBMCs. The TCR was taken from a woman aged 18-29 years in good health and CMV-seronegative. This chain joins TRBV7-8 and TRBJ2-1, with D unclear. The CDR3 nucleotides are TGTGCCAGCAGCTTAGTATACTATGAGCAGTTCTTC. Translating gives CASSLVYYEQFF. Filled out from reference TRBV7-8 and TRBJ2-1, the complete variable domain reads GAGVSQSPRYKVAKRGQDVALRCDPISGHVSLFWYQQALGQGPEFLTYFQNEAQLDKSGLPSDRFFAERPEGSVSTLKIQRTQQEDSAVYLCASSLVYYEQFFGPGTRLTVL.